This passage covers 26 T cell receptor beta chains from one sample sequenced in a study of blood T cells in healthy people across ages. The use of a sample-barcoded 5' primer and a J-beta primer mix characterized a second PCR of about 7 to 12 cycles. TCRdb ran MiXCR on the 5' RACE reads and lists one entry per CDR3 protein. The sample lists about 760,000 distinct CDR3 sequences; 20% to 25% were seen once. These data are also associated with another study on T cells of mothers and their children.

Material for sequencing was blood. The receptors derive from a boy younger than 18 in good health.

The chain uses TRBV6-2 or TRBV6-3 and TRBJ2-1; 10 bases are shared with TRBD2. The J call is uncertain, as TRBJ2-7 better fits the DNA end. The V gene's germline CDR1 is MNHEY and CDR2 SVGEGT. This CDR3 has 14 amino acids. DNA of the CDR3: TGTGCCACCCTAGCGGGGGTCGTGTCCTACGAGCAGTACGTC. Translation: CATLAGVVSYEQYV.

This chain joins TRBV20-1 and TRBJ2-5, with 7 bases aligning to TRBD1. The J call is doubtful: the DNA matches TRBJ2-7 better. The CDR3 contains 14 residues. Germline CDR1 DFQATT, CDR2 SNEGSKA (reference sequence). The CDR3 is CSARRDSLPYEQYF. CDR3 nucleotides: TGCAGTGCTCGCCGGGACAGCTTACCCTACGAGCAGTACTTC.

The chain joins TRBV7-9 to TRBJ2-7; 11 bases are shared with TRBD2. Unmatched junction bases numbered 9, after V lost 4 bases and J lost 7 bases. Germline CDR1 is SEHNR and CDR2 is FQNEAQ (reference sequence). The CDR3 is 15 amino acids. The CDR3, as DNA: TGTGCCAGCAGCTCGGGGACTAGCGGCCCGGGGGAGCAGTACTTC. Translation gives CASSSGTSGPGEQYF.

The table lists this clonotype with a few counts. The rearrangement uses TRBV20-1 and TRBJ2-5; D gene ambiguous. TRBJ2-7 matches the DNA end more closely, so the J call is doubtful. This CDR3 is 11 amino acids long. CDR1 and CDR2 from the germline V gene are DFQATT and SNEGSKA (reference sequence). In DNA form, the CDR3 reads TGCAGTGCTAGCCCTACTACCGAGCAGTACTTC. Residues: CSASPTTEQYF.

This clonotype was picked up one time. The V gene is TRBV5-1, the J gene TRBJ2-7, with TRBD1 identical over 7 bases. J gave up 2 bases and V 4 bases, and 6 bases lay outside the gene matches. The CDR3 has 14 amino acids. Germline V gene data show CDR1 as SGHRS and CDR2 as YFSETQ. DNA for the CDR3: TGCGCCAGCAGCACCCTAGGGACAGCCTACGAGCAGTACTTC. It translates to CASSTLGTAYEQYF.

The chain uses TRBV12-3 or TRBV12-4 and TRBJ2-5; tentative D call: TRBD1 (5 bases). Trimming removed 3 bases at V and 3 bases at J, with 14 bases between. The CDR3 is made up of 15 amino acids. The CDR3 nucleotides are TGTGCCAGCAGTTTCTCCAGTCAAGGGGAAGAGACCCAGTACTTC. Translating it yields CASSFSSQGEETQYF.

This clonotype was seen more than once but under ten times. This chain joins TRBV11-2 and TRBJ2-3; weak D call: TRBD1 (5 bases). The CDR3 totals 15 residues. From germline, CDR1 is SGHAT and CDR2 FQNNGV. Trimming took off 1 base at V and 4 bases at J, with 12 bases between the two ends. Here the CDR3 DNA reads TGTGCCAGCAGCTTAGGTGCTGGGGCGGCAGATACGCAGTATTTT. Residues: CASSLGAGAADTQYF.

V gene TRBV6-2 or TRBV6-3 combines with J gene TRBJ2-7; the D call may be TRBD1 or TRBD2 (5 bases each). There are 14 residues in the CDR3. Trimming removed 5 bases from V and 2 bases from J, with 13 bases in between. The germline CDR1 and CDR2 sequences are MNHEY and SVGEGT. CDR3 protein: CASSDRRGPYEQYF. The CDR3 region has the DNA TGTGCCAGCAGTGACAGACGGGGCCCCTACGAGCAGTACTTC.

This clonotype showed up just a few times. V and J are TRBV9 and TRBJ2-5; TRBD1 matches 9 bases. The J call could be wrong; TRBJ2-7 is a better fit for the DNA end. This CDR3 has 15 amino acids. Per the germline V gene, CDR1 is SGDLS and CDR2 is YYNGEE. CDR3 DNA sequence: TGTGCCAGCAGCGTAATGGACAGGGGACACTACGAGCAGTACTTC. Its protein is CASSVMDRGHYEQYF.

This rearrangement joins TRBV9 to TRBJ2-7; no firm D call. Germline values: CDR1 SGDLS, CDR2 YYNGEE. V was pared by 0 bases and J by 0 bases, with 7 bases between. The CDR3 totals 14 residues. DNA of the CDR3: TGTGCCAGCAGCGTAGATCCTTTCTCCTACGAGCAGTACTTC. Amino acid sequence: CASSVDPFSYEQYF.

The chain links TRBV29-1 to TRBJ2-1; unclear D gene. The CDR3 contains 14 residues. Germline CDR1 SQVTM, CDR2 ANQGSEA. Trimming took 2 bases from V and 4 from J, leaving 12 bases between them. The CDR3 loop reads CSVESGVLYNEQFF. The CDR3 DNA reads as TGCAGCGTTGAATCCGGTGTCTTGTACAATGAGCAGTTCTTC.

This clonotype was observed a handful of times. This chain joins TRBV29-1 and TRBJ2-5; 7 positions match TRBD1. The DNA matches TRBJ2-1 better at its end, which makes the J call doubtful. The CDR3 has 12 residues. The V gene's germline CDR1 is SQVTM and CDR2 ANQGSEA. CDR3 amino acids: CSATQGLSEQFF. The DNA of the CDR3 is TGCAGCGCAACACAGGGGTTGAGTGAGCAGTTCTTC.

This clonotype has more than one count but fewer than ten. The CDR3 region has the DNA TGTGCCAGCAGTTTGGGTGAGAACCGACTGTGGCAGTTCTTC. Its protein is CASSLGENRLWQFF. J is TRBJ2-1 and V is TRBV12-3 or TRBV12-4; D is undetermined. CDR3 size: 14 residues. V lost 3 bases and J lost 12, with 18 bases in between.

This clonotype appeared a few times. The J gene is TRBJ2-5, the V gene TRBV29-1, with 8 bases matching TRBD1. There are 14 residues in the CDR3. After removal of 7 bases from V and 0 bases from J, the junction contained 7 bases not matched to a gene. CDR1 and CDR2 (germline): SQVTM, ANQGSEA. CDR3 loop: CSAQDRAYQETQYF. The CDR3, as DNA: TGCAGCGCACAGGACAGGGCGTACCAAGAGACCCAGTACTTC.

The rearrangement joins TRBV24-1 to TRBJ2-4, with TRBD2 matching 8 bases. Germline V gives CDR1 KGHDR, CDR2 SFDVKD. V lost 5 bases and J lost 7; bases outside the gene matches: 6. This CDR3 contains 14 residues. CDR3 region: CATSAAGTSNIQYF. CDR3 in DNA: TGTGCCACCAGTGCGGCCGGGACTAGTAACATTCAGTACTTC.

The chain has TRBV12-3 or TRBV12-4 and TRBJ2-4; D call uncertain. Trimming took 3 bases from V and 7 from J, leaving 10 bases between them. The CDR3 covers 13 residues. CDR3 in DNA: TGTGCCAGCAGTTTTTTAGCAGATAACATTCAGTACTTC. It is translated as CASSFLADNIQYF.

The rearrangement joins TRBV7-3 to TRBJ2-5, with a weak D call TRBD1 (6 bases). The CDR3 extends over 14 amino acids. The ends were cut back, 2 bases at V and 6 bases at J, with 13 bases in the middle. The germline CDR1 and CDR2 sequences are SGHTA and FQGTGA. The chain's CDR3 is CASSLYPTGQTQYF. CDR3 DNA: TGTGCCAGCAGCTTATACCCGACAGGACAGACCCAGTACTTC.

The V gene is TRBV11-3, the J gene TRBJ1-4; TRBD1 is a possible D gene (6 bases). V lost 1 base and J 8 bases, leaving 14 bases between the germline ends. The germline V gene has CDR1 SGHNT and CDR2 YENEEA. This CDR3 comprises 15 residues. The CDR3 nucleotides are TGTGCCAGCAGCTTAGGTGGCAGGGGAGGAGAAAAACTGTTTTTT. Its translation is CASSLGGRGGEKLFF.

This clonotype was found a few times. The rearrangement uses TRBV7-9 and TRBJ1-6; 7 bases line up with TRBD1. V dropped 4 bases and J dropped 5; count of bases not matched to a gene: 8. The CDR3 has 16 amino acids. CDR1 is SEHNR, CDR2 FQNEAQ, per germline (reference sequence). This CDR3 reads CASSYTGARDNSPLHF. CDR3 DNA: TGTGCCAGCAGCTACACAGGGGCCCGCGATAATTCACCCCTCCACTTT. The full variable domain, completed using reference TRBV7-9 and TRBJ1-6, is DTGVSQNPRHKITKRGQNVTFRCDPISEHNRLYWYRQTLGQGPEFLTYFQNEAQLEKSRLLSDRFSAERPKGSFSTLEIQRTEQGDSAMYLCASSYTGARDNSPLHFGNGTRLTVT.

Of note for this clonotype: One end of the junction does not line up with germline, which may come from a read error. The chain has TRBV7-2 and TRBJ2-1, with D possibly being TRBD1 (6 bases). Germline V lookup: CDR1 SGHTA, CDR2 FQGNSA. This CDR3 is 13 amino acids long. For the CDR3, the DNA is TGTGCCTGCAGGGGCCACTCCTACAATGAGCAGTTCTTC. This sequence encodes CACRGHSYNEQFF.

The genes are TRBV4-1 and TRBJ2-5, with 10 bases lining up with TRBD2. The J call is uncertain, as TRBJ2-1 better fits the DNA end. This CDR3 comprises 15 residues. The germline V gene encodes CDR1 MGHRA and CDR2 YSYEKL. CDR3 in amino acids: CATSQIAGGGDEQFF. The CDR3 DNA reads TGCGCCACCTCCCAAATAGCGGGAGGCGGGGATGAGCAGTTCTTC.

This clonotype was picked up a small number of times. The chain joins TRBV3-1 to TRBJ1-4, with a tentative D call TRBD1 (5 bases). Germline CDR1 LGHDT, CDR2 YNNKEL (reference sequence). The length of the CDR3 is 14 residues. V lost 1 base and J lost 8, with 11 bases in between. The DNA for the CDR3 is TGTGCCAGCAGCCAAGTCGGGGCCGAAGAAAAACTGTTTTTT. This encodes CASSQVGAEEKLFF.

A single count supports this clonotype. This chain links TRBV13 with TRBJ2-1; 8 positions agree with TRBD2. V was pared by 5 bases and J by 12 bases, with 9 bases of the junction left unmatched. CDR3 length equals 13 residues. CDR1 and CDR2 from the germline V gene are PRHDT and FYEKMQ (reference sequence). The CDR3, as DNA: TGTGCCAGCAGCCAAAGAGCGGGAGTTGTGCAGTTCTTC. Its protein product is CASSQRAGVVQFF.

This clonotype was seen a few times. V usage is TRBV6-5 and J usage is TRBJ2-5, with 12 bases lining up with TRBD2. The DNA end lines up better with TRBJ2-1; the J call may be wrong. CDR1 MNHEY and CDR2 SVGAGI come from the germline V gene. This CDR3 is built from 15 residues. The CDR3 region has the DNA TGTGCCAGCAGGATCGGACTAGCGGGAAGGGATGAGCAGTTCTTC. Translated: CASRIGLAGRDEQFF.

CDR3 amino acids: CSVEAGLGSSYEQYF. CDR3 DNA sequence: TGCAGCGTTGAGGCGGGACTAGGGAGCTCCTACGAGCAGTACTTC. The rearrangement joins TRBV29-1 to TRBJ2-7; 8 bases match TRBD2. Germline values: CDR1 SQVTM, CDR2 ANQGSEA. This CDR3 is 15 amino acids long. The V gene end was trimmed by 3 bases and the J gene end by 0 bases; junction bases not matched to a gene: 7.

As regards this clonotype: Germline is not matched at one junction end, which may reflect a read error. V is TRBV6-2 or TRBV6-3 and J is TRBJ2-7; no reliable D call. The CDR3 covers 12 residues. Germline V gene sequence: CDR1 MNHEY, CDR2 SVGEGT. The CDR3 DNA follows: TGTGCCAGCAGTAACGACTCCCACGAGCAGTACTTC. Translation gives CASSNDSHEQYF.